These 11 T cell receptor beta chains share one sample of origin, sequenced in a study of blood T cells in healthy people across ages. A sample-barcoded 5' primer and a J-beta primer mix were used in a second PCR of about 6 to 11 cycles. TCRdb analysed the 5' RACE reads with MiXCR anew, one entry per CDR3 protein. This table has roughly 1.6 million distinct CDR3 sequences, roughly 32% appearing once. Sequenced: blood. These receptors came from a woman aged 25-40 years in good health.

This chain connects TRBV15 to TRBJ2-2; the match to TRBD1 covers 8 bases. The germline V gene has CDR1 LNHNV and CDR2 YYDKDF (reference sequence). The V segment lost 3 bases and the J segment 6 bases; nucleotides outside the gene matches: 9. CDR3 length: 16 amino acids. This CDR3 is CATSSTDRADPGELFF. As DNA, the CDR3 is TGTGCCACCAGCAGCACGGACAGGGCAGACCCCGGGGAGCTGTTTTTT.

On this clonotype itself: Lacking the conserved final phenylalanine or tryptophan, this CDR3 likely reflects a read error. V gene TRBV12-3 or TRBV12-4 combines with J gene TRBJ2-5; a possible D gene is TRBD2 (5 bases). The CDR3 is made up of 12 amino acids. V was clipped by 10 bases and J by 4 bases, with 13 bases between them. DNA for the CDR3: TGTGCCACCAGAGGGATATCAGAGACCCAGTACTCC. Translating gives CATRGISETQYS.

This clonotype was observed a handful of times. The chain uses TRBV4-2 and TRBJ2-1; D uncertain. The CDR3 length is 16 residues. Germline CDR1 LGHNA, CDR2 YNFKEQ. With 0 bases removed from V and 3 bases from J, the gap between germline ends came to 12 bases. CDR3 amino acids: CASSQDSAARYNEQFF. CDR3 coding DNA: TGTGCCAGCAGCCAAGATTCAGCTGCTCGCTACAATGAGCAGTTCTTC.

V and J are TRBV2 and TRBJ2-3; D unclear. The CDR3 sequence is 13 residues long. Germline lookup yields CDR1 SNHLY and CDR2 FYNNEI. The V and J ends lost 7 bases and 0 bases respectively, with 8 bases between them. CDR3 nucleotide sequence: TGTGCCAGCAACAGTTATAGCACAGATACGCAGTATTTT. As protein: CASNSYSTDTQYF.

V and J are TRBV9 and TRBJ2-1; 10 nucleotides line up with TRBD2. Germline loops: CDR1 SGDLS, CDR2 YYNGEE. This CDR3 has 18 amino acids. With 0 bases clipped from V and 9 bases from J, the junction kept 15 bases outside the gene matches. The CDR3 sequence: CASSVGRISLAGAAEQFF. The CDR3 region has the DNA TGTGCCAGCAGCGTAGGACGCATCTCCCTAGCGGGAGCGGCTGAGCAGTTCTTC.

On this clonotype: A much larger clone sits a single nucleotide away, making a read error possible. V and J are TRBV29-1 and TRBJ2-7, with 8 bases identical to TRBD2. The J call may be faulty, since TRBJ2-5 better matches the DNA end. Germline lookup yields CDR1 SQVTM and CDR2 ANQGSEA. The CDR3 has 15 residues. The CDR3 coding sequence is TGCAGCGCCGAGCGGGGGACAAGGGGTGCTGAGACCCAGTACTTC. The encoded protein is CSAERGTRGAETQYF.

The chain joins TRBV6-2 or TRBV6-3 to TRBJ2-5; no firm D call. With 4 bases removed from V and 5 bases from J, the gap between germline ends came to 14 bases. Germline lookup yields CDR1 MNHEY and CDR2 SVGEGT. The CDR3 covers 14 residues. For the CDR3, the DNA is TGTGCCAGCAGTTGCACCGGGCCACGGGAGACCCAGTACTTC. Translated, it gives CASSCTGPRETQYF.

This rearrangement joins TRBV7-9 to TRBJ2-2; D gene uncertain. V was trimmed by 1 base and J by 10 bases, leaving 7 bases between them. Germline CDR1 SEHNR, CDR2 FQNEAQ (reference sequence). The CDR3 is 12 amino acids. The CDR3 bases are TGTGCCAGCAGCTTAGGGGCCGAGGAGCTGTTTTTT. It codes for CASSLGAEELFF.

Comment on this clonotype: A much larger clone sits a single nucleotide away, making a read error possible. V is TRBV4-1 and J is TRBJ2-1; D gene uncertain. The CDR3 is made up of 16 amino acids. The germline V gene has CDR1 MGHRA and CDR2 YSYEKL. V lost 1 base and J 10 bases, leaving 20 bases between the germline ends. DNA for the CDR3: TGCGCCAGCAGCCAAGGGGCCGGGCTAGGGTCCTACGAGCAGTTCTTC. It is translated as CASSQGAGLGSYEQFF.

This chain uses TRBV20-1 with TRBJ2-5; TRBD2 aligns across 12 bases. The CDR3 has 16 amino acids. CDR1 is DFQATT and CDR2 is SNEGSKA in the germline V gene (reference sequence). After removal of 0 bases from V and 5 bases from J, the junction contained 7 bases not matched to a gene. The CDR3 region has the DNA TGCAGTGCTAGAGATCGTAGACTAGCGGGAGCGGAGACCCAGTACTTC. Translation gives CSARDRRLAGAETQYF.

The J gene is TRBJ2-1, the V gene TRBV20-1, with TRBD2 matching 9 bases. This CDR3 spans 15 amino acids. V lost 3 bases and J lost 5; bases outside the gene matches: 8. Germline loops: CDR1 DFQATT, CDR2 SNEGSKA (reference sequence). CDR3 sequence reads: CSASIGLALNNEQFF. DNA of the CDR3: TGCAGTGCTAGTATTGGACTAGCGTTGAACAATGAGCAGTTCTTC.